This is a list of T cell receptor beta chains from one sample in a study of blood T cell repertoires in COVID-19. TCRdb keeps only in-frame clones here, not all; method: immunoSEQ multiplex PCR. In the table there are 250,000 to 350,000 clones, about 89% of which are singletons. Sequencing was performed on peripheral blood. The receptors stem from a woman aged 30 to 39 with COVID-19, enrolled during active disease. CDR3s include the opening cysteine and the closing phenylalanine or tryptophan. Fields, in order: CDR3 DNA, CDR3 protein, V gene, CDR3 length, D gene, clone size, J gene. D genes are given only for firm matches. Clone size is shown for a subset of rows, as once, few, many or a class of expanded clone.

TGTGCCAGCAGCTTAGACGACAGGGCCTACGAGCAGTACTTC | CASSLDDRAYEQYF | TRBV7-2 | 14 | TRBD1 | NA | TRBJ2-7
TGTGCCAGCAGCGTAAGCGGTGGCACAGATACGCAGTATTTT | CASSVSGGTDTQYF | TRBV2 | 14 | NA | NA | TRBJ2-3
TGCGCCAGCAGCCAGGTAGCGGGAGGGAACGATGAGCAGTTCTTC | CASSQVAGGNDEQFF | TRBV4-1 | 15 | TRBD2 | NA | TRBJ2-1
TGTGCCAGCAGCCAAGTGGGGGGAGCCGGGGGCTACGAGCAGTACTTC | CASSQVGGAGGYEQYF | TRBV4-2 | 16 | NA | few | TRBJ2-7
TGTGCCAGTAGTATACGGACAGAGAACACTGAAGCTTTCTTT | CASSIRTENTEAFF | TRBV19 | 14 | NA | NA | TRBJ1-1
TGCGCCAGCAGCCAGGGAGGGGTCCAAGAGACCCAGTACTTC | CASSQGGVQETQYF | TRBV5-1 | 14 | TRBD2 | NA | TRBJ2-5
TGTGCCAGCAGCCGACTGCTAGCGGGAGATTCGAGGGACAATGAGCAGTTCTTC | CASSRLLAGDSRDNEQFF | TRBV4-2 | 18 | TRBD2 | few | TRBJ2-1
TGTGCCACCAGTGAAAGACACAGGGGACGAGGAAACACCATATATTTT | CATSERHRGRGNTIYF | TRBV24-1 | 16 | TRBD1 | NA | TRBJ1-3
TGTGCCAGTACCCCCCAAGCGGGAGGGCCTCGTCACGAGCAGTACTTC | CASTPQAGGPRHEQYF | TRBV19 | 16 | TRBD2 | NA | TRBJ2-7
TGTGCCAGCAGCCGCCGCCCTACTAGCGGGGATACAGATACGCAGTATTTT | CASSRRPTSGDTDTQYF | TRBV11-2 | 17 | TRBD2 | NA | TRBJ2-3
TGTGCCAGCAAGGGCAGTGGGACAGGGGCCCACGAGCAGTACTTC | CASKGSGTGAHEQYF | TRBV28 | 15 | TRBD1 | NA | TRBJ2-7
TGTGCCATCAGTGAGTCGATAGGAACAGGCCAGAACACTGAAGCTTTCTTT | CAISESIGTGQNTEAFF | TRBV10-3 | 17 | NA | NA | TRBJ1-1
TGCAGCGTCGCGGGACTAGCGGGACACGGCTACGAGCAGTACTTC | CSVAGLAGHGYEQYF | TRBV29-1 | 15 | TRBD2 | NA | TRBJ2-7
TGCGCCAGCAGCTTGAGACTAGCCGCGTACAATGAGCAGTTCTTC | CASSLRLAAYNEQFF | TRBV5-1 | 15 | TRBD2 | NA | TRBJ2-1
TGTGCCAGCAGCCCCAGCGGGAGCTCCTACAATGAGCAGTTCTTC | CASSPSGSSYNEQFF | TRBV7-8 | 15 | TRBD2 | few | TRBJ2-1
TGTGCCAGCAGTCAGAGCAATCAGCCCCAGCATTTT | CASSQSNQPQHF | TRBV27 | 12 | NA | NA | TRBJ1-5
TGTGCCAGCAGCCCCACAGGGGTTGGCTACACCTTC | CASSPTGVGYTF | TRBV3-1/TRBV3-2 | 12 | TRBD1 | NA | TRBJ1-2
TGTGCCAGCTCACCAGGGGGGGGCCCCTACGAGCAGTACTTC | CASSPGGGPYEQYF | TRBV18 | 14 | NA | NA | TRBJ2-7
TGTGCCAGCAGTTGGGCGGCTCGGGGTGGCGACGAGCAGTACTTC | CASSWAARGGDEQYF | TRBV6-5 | 15 | NA | NA | TRBJ2-7
TGTGCCAGTAGTATAGGACAGGGCTACAATGAGCAGTTCTTC | CASSIGQGYNEQFF | TRBV19 | 14 | TRBD1 | NA | TRBJ2-1
TGCGCCAGCAGCCAGGGACTAGCGGGAGGGTGGAATGAGCAGTTCTTC | CASSQGLAGGWNEQFF | TRBV4-1 | 16 | TRBD2 | NA | TRBJ2-1
TGTGCCAGCAGTCGTGACGGAGGACAGGGGGCGGGAGAGACCCAGTACTTC | CASSRDGGQGAGETQYF | TRBV5-4 | 17 | TRBD1 | NA | TRBJ2-5
TGCAGCGTCCCCGGACTAGCGGGAGACAATGAGCAGTTCTTC | CSVPGLAGDNEQFF | TRBV29-1 | 14 | TRBD2 | NA | TRBJ2-1
TGTGCCAGCTCACTTTGGGGACTCGAGAAACCCCTCCACTTT | CASSLWGLEKPLHF | TRBV7-9 | 14 | NA | NA | TRBJ1-6
TGTGCCAGCAGACTAGGGGGGGCGTTCGAAAAACTGTTTTTT | CASRLGGAFEKLFF | TRBV7-8 | 14 | NA | NA | TRBJ1-4
TGCGCCAGCAGCCTCGGGACTAGCGAACGATACGAGCAGTACTTC | CASSLGTSERYEQYF | TRBV4-1 | 15 | TRBD2 | NA | TRBJ2-7
TGTGCCAGTAGCCTGACAGGGGGCGCGCTGGACACTGAAGCTTTCTTT | CASSLTGGALDTEAFF | TRBV19 | 16 | TRBD1 | NA | TRBJ1-1
TGTGCCAGCAGCGCGGGGAGGAGCGGCGGGGAGCTGTTTTTT | CASSAGRSGGELFF | TRBV7-3 | 14 | NA | NA | TRBJ2-2
TGTGCCAGCAGCCCAGGACTAGCGGGCTACGAGCAGTACTTC | CASSPGLAGYEQYF | TRBV5-5 | 14 | TRBD2 | NA | TRBJ2-7
TGCAGCGTTGCAGTCGCTAGCGTAGGAGATACGCAGTATTTT | CSVAVASVGDTQYF | TRBV29-1 | 14 | NA | NA | TRBJ2-3
TGCGCCAGCAGCATGACAGGGGACACTGAAGCTTTCTTT | CASSMTGDTEAFF | TRBV5-1 | 13 | TRBD1 | NA | TRBJ1-1
TGTGCCAGCAGCTTAGTGAGAACGGGAGGACTGTTTTTT | CASSLVRTGGLFF | TRBV11-2 | 13 | NA | NA | TRBJ1-4
TGCGCCAGCAGCCTGGGGGGACAGAGCACAGATACGCAGTATTTT | CASSLGGQSTDTQYF | TRBV5-1 | 15 | NA | NA | TRBJ2-3
TGCGCCAGCAGCTGGGGGACAGGGTCCAATGAGCAGTTCTTC | CASSWGTGSNEQFF | TRBV5-1 | 14 | TRBD1 | NA | TRBJ2-1
TGTGCCAGCAGCTTGAATAGCCGGGGGAGGGAGACCCAGTACTTC | CASSLNSRGRETQYF | TRBV11-2 | 15 | NA | NA | TRBJ2-5
TGTGCCAGTAGCAGCGGAGTAACGCACGAGCAGTACTTC | CASSSGVTHEQYF | TRBV19 | 13 | NA | NA | TRBJ2-7
TGCGCCAGCAGCCATGGACAGGGGAATGAAAAACTGTTTTTT | CASSHGQGNEKLFF | TRBV5-1 | 14 | TRBD1 | NA | TRBJ1-4
TGTGCCAGCAGCGTAGCGGCGGGGGCAGGCTATGGCTACACCTTC | CASSVAAGAGYGYTF | TRBV9 | 15 | NA | NA | TRBJ1-2
TGTGCCAGCTCACCCGGGACAGGGGCCCACGAGCAGTACTTC | CASSPGTGAHEQYF | TRBV18 | 14 | TRBD1 | once | TRBJ2-7
TGTGCCAGCAGCTTGTCAAAGCGGGAACTATACAATGAGCAGTTCTTC | CASSLSKRELYNEQFF | TRBV5-6 | 16 | TRBD2 | NA | TRBJ2-1
TGTGCCAGCAGCTTTACAGGCGGAAGCAATCAGCCCCAGCATTTT | CASSFTGGSNQPQHF | TRBV7-9 | 15 | NA | few | TRBJ1-5
TGTGCCAGCTCCTCCGATCGAGGTGAAGCTTTCTTT | CASSSDRGEAFF | TRBV18 | 12 | NA | NA | TRBJ1-1
TGTGCCACCAGTGATCCCGGGACATCCCCCTACGAGCAGTACTTC | CATSDPGTSPYEQYF | TRBV24-1 | 15 | NA | once | TRBJ2-7
TGTGCCAGCAGTCCCCTGGGCGGGAGCTCCTACGAGCAGTACTTC | CASSPLGGSSYEQYF | TRBV6-5 | 15 | TRBD2 | NA | TRBJ2-7
TGCGCCAGCAATTTGGGACTAGCGGGGGAGACCCAGTACTTC | CASNLGLAGETQYF | TRBV5-1 | 14 | TRBD2 | NA | TRBJ2-5
TGTGCCAGCAGCCCATTTGGACAGGCTCGGGGCTACACCTTC | CASSPFGQARGYTF | TRBV3-1/TRBV3-2 | 14 | TRBD1 | NA | TRBJ1-2